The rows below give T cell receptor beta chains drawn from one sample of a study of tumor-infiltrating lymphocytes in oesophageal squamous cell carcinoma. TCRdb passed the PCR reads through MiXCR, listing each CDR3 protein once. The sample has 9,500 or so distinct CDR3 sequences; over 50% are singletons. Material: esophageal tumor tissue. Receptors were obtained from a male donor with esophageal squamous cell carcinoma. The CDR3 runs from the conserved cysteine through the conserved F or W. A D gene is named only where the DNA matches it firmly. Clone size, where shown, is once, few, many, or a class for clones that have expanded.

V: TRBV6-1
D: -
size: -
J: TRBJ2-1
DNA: TGTGCCAGCAATCGATTGAGAGGAGTTAGCAATGAGCAGTTCTTC
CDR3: CASNRLRGVSNEQFF

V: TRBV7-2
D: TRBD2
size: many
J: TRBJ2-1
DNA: TGTGCCAGCAGCTCCTTGGAGGGACTAGCGGTCTACAATGAGCAGTTCTTC
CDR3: CASSSLEGLAVYNEQFF

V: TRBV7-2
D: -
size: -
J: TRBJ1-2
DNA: TGTGCCAGCAGCTCTCAACTTACAGGGCTATCTGGCTACACCTTC
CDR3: CASSSQLTGLSGYTF

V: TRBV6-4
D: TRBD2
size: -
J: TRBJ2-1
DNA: TGTGCCAGCAGTGACTCAACGGGAGGGCCGGTTGAGCAGTTCTTC
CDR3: CASSDSTGGPVEQFF

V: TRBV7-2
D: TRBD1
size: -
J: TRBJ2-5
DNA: TGTGCCAGCAGCCTCGGGACAGGGTTTTTTCGAGAGACCCAGTACTTC
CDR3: CASSLGTGFFRETQYF

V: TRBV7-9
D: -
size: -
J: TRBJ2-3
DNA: TGTGCCAGCAGCTTCACCCAAAGCACAGATACGCAGTATTTT
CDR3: CASSFTQSTDTQYF

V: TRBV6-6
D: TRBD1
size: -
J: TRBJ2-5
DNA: TGTGCCAGCAGTTACTTCGGACAGGGAGCGCAGGAGACCCAGTACTTC
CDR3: CASSYFGQGAQETQYF

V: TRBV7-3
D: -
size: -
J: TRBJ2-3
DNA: TGTGCCAGCAGTCCGAGGCCTGACAGCACAGATACGCAGTATTTT
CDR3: CASSPRPDSTDTQYF

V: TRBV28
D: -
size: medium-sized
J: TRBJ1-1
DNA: TGTGCCAGTGGAGGGAGTGGGCCATACACTGAAGCTTTCTTT
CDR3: CASGGSGPYTEAFF

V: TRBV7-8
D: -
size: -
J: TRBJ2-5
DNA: TGTGCCAGCAGCCGTGGACAGAGAGAGACCCAGTACTTC
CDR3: CASSRGQRETQYF

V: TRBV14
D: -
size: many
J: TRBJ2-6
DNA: TGTGCCAGCAGCCAGGGTGGGGCCAACGTCCTGACTTTC
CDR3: CASSQGGANVLTF

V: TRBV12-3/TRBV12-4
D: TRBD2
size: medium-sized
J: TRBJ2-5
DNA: TGTGCCAGCAGCTCCCCGGGGGGACTAGCGGGACTTGGAGAGACCCAGTACTTC
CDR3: CASSSPGGLAGLGETQYF

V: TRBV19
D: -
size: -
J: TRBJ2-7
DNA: TGTGCCAGTAGTAGGGCAGTACAGAACTACGAGCAGTACTTC
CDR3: CASSRAVQNYEQYF

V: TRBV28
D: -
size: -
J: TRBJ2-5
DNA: TGTGCCAGCAGAGTAGGTAGTGTCAATGAGCAGTACTTC
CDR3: CASRVGSVNEQYF

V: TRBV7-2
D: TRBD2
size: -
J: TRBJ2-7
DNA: TGTGCCAGCAGCTTAGCACTAGCGACCTACGAGCAGTACTTC
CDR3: CASSLALATYEQYF

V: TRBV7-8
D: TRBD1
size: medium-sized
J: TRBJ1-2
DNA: TGTGCCAGCAGCACCGGGACAGGGAACTATGGCTACACCTTC
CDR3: CASSTGTGNYGYTF

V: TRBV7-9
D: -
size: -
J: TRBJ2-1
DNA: TGTGCCAGCACCGGGCAGGGGTACAATGAGCAGTTCTTC
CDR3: CASTGQGYNEQFF

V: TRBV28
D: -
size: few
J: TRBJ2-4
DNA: TGTGCCAGCACGGAAGGCTCCTATAATTCACCCCTCCACTTC
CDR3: CASTEGSYNSPLHF

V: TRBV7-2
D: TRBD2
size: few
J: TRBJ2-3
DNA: TGTGCCAGCAGGATGACTAGCGGTGAGGCAGATACGCAGTATTTT
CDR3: CASRMTSGEADTQYF

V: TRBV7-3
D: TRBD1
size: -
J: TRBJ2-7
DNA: TGTGCCAGCAGCCCCACAGGGGGATTATACGAGCAGTACTTC
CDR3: CASSPTGGLYEQYF

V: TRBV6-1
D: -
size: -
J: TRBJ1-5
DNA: TGTGCCAGCAGTGAAGCGTTAGGACAGCCCCAGCATTTT
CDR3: CASSEALGQPQHF

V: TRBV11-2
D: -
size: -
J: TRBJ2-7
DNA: TGTGCCAGCAGCTGGGTAGGGAGCTCCTACAATGAGCAGTACTTC
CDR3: CASSWVGSSYNEQYF

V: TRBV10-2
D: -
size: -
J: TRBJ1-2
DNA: TGCGCCAGCAGCCCAGACGGGCTCTATGGCTACACCTTC
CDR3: CASSPDGLYGYTF

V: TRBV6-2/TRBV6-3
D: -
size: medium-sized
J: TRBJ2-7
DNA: TGTGCCAGCAGTTATCGTCCTCACGAGCAGTACTTC
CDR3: CASSYRPHEQYF

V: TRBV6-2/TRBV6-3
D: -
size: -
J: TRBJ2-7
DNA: TGTGCCAGCAGTTACTCCTTGCCTGAATCCTACAATGAGCAGTACTTC
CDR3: CASSYSLPESYNEQYF

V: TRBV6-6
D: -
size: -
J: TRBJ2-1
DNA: TGTGCCAGCAGTTACGTCGGGGGGCGAGCCAATGAGCAGTTCTTC
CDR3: CASSYVGGRANEQFF

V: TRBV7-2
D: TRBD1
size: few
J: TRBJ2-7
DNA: TGTGCCAGCAGCTCGACAGGGTACGAGCAGTACTTC
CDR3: CASSSTGYEQYF

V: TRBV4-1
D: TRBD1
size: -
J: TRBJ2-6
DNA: TGCGCCAGCAGCCTACAACCGGGACAGGTATCTGGGGCCAACGTCCTGACTTTC
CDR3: CASSLQPGQVSGANVLTF

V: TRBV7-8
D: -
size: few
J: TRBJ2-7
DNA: TGTGCCAGCAGCTTCGACAGGAACTCCTACGAGCAGTACTTC
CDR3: CASSFDRNSYEQYF

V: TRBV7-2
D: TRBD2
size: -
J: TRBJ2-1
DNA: TGTGCCAGCAGCCATCTAGCGGGGTACTCCAATGAGCAGTTCTTC
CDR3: CASSHLAGYSNEQFF

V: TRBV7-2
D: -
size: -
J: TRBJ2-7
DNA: TGTGCCAGCAGCTTAGCTGGGTCGGGGGCTACCTACGAGCAGTACTTC
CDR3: CASSLAGSGATYEQYF

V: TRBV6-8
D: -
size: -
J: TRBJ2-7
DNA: TGTGCCAGCACGGCGAAAAACGAGCAGTACTTC
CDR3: CASTAKNEQYF

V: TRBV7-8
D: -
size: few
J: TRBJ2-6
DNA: TGTGCCAGCAGCTTAGTAGGTCTTGATTTCTCTGGGGCCAACGTCCTGACTTTC
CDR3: CASSLVGLDFSGANVLTF

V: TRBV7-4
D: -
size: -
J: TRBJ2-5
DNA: TGTGCCAGCAGCCCCATCCGGACATCTCAAGAGACCCAGTACTTC
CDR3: CASSPIRTSQETQYF

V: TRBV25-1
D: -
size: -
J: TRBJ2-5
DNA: TGTGCCAGCAGTGAATTTACGACGTGGGAGACCCAGTACTTC
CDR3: CASSEFTTWETQYF

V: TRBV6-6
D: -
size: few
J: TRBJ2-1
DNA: TGTGCCAGCAGTTCCGTGACGGAATACAATGAGCAGTTCTTC
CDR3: CASSSVTEYNEQFF

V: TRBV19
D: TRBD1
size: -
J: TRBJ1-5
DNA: TGTGCCAGTAGTAAACCGGGACAGGGTGCTCAGCCCCAGCATTTT
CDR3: CASSKPGQGAQPQHF

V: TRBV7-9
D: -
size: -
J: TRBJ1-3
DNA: TGTGCCAGCAGCTTCATGGGCTCTGGAAACACCATATATTTT
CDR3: CASSFMGSGNTIYF

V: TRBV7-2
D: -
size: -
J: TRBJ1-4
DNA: TGTGCCAGCAGCGACTACCTTAATGAAAAACTGTTTTTT
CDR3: CASSDYLNEKLFF

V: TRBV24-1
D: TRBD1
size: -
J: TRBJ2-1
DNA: TGTGCCACCAGTGACCCCGGGACAGGGGGCGCGATTGGCTCCTACAATGAGCAGTTCTTC
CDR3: CATSDPGTGGAIGSYNEQFF

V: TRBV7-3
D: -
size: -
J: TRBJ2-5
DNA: TGTGCCAGCAGCCGTCACATGGGAGAGACCCAGTACTTC
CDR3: CASSRHMGETQYF

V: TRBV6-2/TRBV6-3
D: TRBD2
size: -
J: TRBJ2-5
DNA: TGTGCCAGCAGTTACTCTTCCGAGGCTAGCGGGCCGCAAGAGACCCAGTACTTC
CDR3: CASSYSSEASGPQETQYF

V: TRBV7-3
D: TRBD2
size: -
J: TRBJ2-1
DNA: TGTGCCAGCAGCTTACTACCCCCGGGACTAGCGGGGGGGAGGGGATACAATGAGCAGTTCTTC
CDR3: CASSLLPPGLAGGRGYNEQFF

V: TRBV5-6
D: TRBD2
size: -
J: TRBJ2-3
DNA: TGTGCCAGCAGCTTGGAGGGACTAGCGGGAAGCACGCAGTATTTT
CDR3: CASSLEGLAGSTQYF

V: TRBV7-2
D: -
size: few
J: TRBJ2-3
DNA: TGTGCCAGCAGCCCCAATGAGCGAGATACGCAGTATTTT
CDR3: CASSPNERDTQYF

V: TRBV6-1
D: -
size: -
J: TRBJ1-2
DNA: TGTGCCAGCAGTGCTCGGTGGAGGGACTATGGCTACACCTTC
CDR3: CASSARWRDYGYTF

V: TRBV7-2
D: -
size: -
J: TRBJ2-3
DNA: TGTGCCAGCAGCTTAGGTGGGCAAGATACGCAGTATTTT
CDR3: CASSLGGQDTQYF

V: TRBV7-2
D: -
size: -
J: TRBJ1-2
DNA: TGTGCCAGCAGGTGGATGCAGAGTGGCTACACCTTC
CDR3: CASRWMQSGYTF

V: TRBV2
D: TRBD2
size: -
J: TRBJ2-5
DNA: TGTGCCAGCAGGGGCAGCGGGAGGGCCGATACAGGGACAAGAGAGAACTACTTC
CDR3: CASRGSGRADTGTRENYF

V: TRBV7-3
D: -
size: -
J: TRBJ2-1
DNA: TGTGCCAGCAGCTACTCCGGGACACAGAGCTCCTACAATGAGCAGTTCTTC
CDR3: CASSYSGTQSSYNEQFF

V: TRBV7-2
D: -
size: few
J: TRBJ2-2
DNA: TGTGCCAGCAGCTATAACGGGGGTGGAGAGGAGCTGTTTTTT
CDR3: CASSYNGGGEELFF

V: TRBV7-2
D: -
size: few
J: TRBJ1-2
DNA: TGTGCCAGCAGCTTAAACCCATCAGTCTATGGCTACACCTTC
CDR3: CASSLNPSVYGYTF

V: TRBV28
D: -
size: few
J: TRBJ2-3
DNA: TGTGCCAGCAGTTTACAGGGATCCGTCTCAGATACGCAGTATTTT
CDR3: CASSLQGSVSDTQYF

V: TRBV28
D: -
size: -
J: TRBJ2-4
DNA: TGTGCCAGCAGTTATAAGCACATTCAGTACTTC
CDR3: CASSYKHIQYF

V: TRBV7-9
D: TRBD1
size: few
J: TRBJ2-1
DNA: TGTGCCAGCAGCACGGGACAGGGGTACAATGAGCAGTTCTTC
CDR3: CASSTGQGYNEQFF